This entry describes one T cell receptor (beta chain). The sample originates from a study of cytotoxic CD8 clonotypes in ibrutinib-treated CLL. As for the study in general: For this cohort, patients were some eleven relapsed/refractory and some 15 treatment-naive, while roughly 17 were IGHV unmutated. Collecting the response samples happened after a median 12 months of treatment, with a range of 6 to 36.

Measured with immunoSEQ multiplex PCR; TCRdb has only the in-frame clones, and not every one. The table includes about 200,000 clones, 70% detected once. The V end was cut by 0 bases, the J end by 7 bases, with 5 bases between. Germline V gives CDR1 DFQATT, CDR2 SNEGSKA (reference sequence). The CDR3 loop spans 11 amino acids. The sequence was obtained from a human donor with chronic lymphocytic leukemia. The specimen was PBMCs, collected after 12 months of ibrutinib treatment. The rearrangement links TRBV20-1 to TRBJ2-3; unclear D gene. CDR3 residues: CSARDGHTQYF. As DNA, the CDR3 is TGCAGTGCTAGAGACGGACATACGCAGTATTTT.